This T cell receptor beta chain originates from a study of blood T cell repertoires in COVID-19. Study-level information: Samples taken during acute and convalescent COVID-19 were collected in the United States, Italy and Spain. Sample material is recorded as cDNA or gDNA derived from T cells, B-cell-depleted T cells, or PBMCs.

Original processing notes: Amplified reference gene primers provided the basis for estimating nucleated cell counts. Assay used: immunoSEQ multiplex PCR; TCRdb lists only in-frame clones, some missing. Clone size and V and J calls were adopted from that table, with D and trimming inferred from the DNA. The data show about 100,000 clones, around four fifths seen once. This clone was detected only a few times. CDR1 is SGHDT, CDR2 YYEEEE, per germline. The CDR3 is 13 residues long. V lost 0 bases and J lost 2, with 5 bases in between. The genes are TRBV5-6 and TRBJ1-2; D gene uncertain. The specimen was peripheral blood. The clonotype comes from a woman aged 70-85 years with acute or convalescent COVID-19. CDR3 DNA sequence: TGTGCCAGCAGCTTGGGCAGGAACTATGGCTACACCTTC. It specifies CASSLGRNYGYTF.